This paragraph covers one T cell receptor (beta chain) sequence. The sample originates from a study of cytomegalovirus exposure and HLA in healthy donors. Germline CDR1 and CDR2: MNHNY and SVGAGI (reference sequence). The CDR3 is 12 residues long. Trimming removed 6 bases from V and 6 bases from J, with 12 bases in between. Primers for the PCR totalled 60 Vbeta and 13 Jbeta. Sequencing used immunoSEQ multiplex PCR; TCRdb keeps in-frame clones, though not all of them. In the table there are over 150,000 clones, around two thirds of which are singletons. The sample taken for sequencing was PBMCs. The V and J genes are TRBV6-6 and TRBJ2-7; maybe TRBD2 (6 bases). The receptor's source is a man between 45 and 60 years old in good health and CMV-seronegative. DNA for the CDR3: TGTGCCAGCAGCCGGGGGTCCGTCGAGCAGTACTTC. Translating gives CASSRGSVEQYF.